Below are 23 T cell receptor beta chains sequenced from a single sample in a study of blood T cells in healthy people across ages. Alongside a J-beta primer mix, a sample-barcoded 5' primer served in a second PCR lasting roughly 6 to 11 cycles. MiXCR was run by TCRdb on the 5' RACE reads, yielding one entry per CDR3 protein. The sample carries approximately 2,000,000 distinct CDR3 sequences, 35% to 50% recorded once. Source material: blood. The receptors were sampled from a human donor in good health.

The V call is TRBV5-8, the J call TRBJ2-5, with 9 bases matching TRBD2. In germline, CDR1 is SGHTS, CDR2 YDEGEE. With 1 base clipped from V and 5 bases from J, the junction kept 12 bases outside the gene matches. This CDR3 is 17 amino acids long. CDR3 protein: CASSLSFGGGAQETQYF. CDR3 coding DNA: TGTGCCAGCAGCTTGTCGTTTGGCGGGGGGGCACAGGAGACCCAGTACTTC.

The CDR3 here is CASSPDISPYEQYF. As DNA, the CDR3 is TGTGCCAGCAGCCCTGACATTTCCCCCTACGAGCAGTACTTC. The chain has TRBV7-9 and TRBJ2-7; no clear D. CDR1 and CDR2 (germline): SEHNR, FQNEAQ (reference sequence). The CDR3 is made up of 14 amino acids. Trimming removed 5 bases from V and 2 bases from J, with 13 bases in between. Drawing the rest from reference TRBV7-9 and TRBJ2-7, the complete variable domain is DTGVSQNPRHKITKRGQNVTFRCDPISEHNRLYWYRQTLGQGPEFLTYFQNEAQLEKSRLLSDRFSAERPKGSFSTLEIQRTEQGDSAMYLCASSPDISPYEQYFGPGTRLTVT.

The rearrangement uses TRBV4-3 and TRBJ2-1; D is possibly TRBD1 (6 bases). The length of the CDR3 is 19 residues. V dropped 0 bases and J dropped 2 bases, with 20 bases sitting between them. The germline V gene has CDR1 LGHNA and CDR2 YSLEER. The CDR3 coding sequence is TGCGCCAGCAGCCAAGAGTTGCACGGGTTAGGGGGAACCTACAATGAGCAGTTCTTC. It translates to CASSQELHGLGGTYNEQFF.

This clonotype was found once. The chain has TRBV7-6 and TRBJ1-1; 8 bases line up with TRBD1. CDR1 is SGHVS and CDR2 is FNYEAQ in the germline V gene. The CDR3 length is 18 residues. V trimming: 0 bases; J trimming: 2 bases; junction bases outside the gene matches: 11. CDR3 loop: CASSLARGQGQVNTEAFF. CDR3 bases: TGTGCCAGCAGCTTAGCGCGAGGACAGGGACAGGTAAACACTGAAGCTTTCTTT.

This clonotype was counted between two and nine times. CDR3 in DNA: TGCAGTGCTAGTGAAGGGCTCGTCTACGAGCAGTACTTC. Translation gives CSASEGLVYEQYF. The chain combines TRBV20-1 with TRBJ2-7; no definite D call. Trimming took 3 bases from V and 3 from J, leaving 12 bases between them. The CDR3 loop spans 13 amino acids. Germline CDR1 reads DFQATT; CDR2 reads SNEGSKA (reference sequence).

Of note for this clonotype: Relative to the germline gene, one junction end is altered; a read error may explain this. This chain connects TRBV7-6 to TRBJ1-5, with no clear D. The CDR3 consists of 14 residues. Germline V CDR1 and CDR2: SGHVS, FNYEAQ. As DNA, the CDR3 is TGTGCCAGCAGCTTAGAAGAGAGTGTTCAGTCCCAGCATTTT. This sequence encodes CASSLEESVQSQHF.

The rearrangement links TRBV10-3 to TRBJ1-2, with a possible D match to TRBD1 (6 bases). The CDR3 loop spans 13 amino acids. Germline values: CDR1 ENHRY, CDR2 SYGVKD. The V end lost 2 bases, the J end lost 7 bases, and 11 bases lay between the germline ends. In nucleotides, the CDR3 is TGTGCCATCAGTGAGGGGGGCCATTCTGGCTACACCTTC. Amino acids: CAISEGGHSGYTF.

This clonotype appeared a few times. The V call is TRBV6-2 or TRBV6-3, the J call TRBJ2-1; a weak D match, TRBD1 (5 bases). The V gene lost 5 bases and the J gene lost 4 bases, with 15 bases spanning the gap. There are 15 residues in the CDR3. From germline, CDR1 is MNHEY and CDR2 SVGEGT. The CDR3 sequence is CASSRGIPTYNEQFF. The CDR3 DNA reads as TGTGCCAGCAGTAGGGGTATACCGACTTACAATGAGCAGTTCTTC.

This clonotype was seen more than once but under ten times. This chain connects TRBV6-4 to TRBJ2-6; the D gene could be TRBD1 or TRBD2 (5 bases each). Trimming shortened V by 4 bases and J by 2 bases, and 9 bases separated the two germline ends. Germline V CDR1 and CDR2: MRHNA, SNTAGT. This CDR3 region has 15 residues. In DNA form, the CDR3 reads TGTGCCAGCAGTGTAGAGGGGACTGGGGCCAACGTCCTGACTTTC. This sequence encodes CASSVEGTGANVLTF.

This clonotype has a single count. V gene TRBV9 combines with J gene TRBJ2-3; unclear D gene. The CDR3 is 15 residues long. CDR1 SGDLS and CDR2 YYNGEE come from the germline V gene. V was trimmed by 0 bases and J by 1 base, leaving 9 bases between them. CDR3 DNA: TGTGCCAGCAGCGTAGAGGAAGGTGGCACAGATACGCAGTATTTT. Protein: CASSVEEGGTDTQYF.

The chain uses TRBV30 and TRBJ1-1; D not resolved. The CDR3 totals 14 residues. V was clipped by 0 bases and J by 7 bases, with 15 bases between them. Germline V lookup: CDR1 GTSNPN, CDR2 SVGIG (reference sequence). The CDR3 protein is CAWSVWGPSGEAFF. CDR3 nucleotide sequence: TGTGCCTGGAGTGTCTGGGGTCCTAGTGGTGAAGCTTTCTTT.

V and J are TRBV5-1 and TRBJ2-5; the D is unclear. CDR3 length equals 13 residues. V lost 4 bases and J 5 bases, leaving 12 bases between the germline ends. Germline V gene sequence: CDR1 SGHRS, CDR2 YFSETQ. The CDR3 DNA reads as TGCGCCAGCAGCCCCGCTAATCTGGAGACCCAGTACTTC. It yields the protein CASSPANLETQYF.

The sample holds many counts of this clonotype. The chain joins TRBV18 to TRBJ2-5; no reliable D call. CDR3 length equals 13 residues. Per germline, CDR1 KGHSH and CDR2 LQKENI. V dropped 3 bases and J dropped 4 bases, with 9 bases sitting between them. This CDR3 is CASSPQEGETQYF. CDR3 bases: TGTGCCAGCTCACCGCAAGAAGGAGAGACCCAGTACTTC.

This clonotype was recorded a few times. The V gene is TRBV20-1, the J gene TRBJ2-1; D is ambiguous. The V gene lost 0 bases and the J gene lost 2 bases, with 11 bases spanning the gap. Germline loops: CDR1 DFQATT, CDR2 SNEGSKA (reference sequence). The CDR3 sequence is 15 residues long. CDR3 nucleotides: TGCAGTGCTAGAGATATCTACAGTCCCTACAATGAGCAGTTCTTC. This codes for CSARDIYSPYNEQFF.

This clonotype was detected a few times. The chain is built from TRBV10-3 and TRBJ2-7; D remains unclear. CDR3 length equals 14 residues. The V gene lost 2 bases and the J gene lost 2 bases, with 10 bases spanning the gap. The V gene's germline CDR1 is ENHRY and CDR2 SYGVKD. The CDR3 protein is CAISEERDPYEQYF. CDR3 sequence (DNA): TGTGCCATCAGTGAGGAACGAGATCCCTACGAGCAGTACTTC.

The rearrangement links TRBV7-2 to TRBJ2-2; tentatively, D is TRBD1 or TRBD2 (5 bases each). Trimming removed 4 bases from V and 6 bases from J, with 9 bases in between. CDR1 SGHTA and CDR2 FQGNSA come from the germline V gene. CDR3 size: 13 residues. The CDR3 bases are TGTGCCAGCAGCTATGGGACGCCCGGGGAGCTGTTTTTT. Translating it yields CASSYGTPGELFF.

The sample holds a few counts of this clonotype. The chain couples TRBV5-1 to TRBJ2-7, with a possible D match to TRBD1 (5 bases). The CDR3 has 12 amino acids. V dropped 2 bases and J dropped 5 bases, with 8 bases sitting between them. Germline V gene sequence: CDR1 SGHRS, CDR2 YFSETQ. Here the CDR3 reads CASSFQGNEQYF. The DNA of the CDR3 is TGCGCCAGCAGCTTCCAGGGTAACGAGCAGTACTTC.

The CDR3: CASSISVLYEQYF. The CDR3 DNA reads TGTGCCAGCAGTATAAGCGTTCTCTACGAGCAGTACTTC. This sequence joins TRBV12-3 or TRBV12-4 and TRBJ2-7; no definite D call. The CDR3 loop spans 13 amino acids. Trimming took 5 bases from V and 3 from J, leaving 11 bases between them.

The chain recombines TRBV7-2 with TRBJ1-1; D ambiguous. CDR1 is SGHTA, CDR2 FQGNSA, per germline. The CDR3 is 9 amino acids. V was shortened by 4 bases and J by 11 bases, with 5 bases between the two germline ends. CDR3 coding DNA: TGTGCCAGCAGCTCACAGGCTTTCTTT. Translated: CASSSQAFF. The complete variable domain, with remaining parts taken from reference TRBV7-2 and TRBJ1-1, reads GAGVSQSPSNKVTEKGKDVELRCDPISGHTALYWYRQSLGQGLEFLIYFQGNSAPDKSGLPSDRFSAERTGGSVSTLTIQRTQQEDSAVYLCASSSQAFFGQGTRLTVV.

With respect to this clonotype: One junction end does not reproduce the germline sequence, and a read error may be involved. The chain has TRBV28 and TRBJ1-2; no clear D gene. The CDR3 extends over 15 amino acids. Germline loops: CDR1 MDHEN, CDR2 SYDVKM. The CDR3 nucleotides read TGTGCCAGCAGTTCCCCCGGTGTGGCTAACTATGGTTACACCTTC. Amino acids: CASSSPGVANYGYTF.

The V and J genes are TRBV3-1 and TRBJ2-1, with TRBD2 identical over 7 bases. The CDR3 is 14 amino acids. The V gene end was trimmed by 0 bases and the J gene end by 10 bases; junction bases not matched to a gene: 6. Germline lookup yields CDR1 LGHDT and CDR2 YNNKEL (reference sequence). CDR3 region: CASSQDQWGGEQFF. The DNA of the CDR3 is TGTGCCAGCAGCCAAGATCAGTGGGGGGGAGAGCAGTTCTTC.

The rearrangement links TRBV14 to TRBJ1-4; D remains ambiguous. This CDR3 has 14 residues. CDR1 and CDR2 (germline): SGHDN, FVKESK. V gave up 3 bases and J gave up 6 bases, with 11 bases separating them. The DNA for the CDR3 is TGTGCCAGCAGCCAGTGGGGTGACGATGAAAAACTGTTTTTT. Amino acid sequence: CASSQWGDDEKLFF. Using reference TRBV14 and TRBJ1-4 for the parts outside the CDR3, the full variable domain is EAGVTQFPSHSVIEKGQTVTLRCDPISGHDNLYWYRRVMGKEIKFLLHFVKESKQDESGMPNNRFLAERTGGTYSTLKVQPAELEDSGVYFCASSQWGDDEKLFFGSGTQLSVL.

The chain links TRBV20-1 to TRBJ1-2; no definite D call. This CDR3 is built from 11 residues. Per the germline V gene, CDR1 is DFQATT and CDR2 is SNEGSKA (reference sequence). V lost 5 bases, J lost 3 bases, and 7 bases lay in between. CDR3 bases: TGCAGTGCTGGAAGGGACTATGGCTACACCTTC. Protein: CSAGRDYGYTF.